Listed here is a single TCR beta chain. The study drew participants aged roughly 18 to 95 years from approximately 23 US areas. Donors were grouped by their self-reported clinical history. Donors of Cohort 3 who recovered were those that had two negative PCRs, clearance, or symptom resolution. Produced via immunoSEQ multiplex PCR; TCRdb's table is partial and in-frame only. The sample lists about 300,000 clones, around 86% seen once, with about 4.2% in the top ten. The data stem from a study of blood T cell repertoires in COVID-19. The CDR3 has 15 amino acids. The ends lost 6 bases at V and 5 bases at J; junction bases unmatched: 10. From germline, CDR1 is LGHDT and CDR2 YNNKEL (reference sequence).

The sequencing input was PBMCs or T cells enriched from blood (not recorded which). The genes are TRBV3-1 (or the pseudogene TRBV3-2) and TRBJ2-5; 9 bases match TRBD2. The sequence came from a man in his thirties or forties who had recovered from COVID-19. The CDR3 DNA is TGTGCCAGCAGTCGACTAGCGGTGGAGGGGGAGACCCAGTACTTC. Translation: CASSRLAVEGETQYF.